The 8 T cell receptor beta chains below come from one sample, sequenced in a study of vaccination effects on CD4 cells after COVID-19. Sequencing was preceded by expansion of antigen-specific CD4+ T cells with viral peptide pools in the ViraFEST assay. Researchers isolated CD4+ T cells once approximately eleven days of culture had elapsed. These receptors lack a known antigen. Only in-frame clones appear in the TCRdb table, and some are missing; sequencing was by immunoSEQ multiplex PCR. The repertoire holds about 54,000 clones, with 75% to 90% as singletons. Sample: CD4+ T cells from PBMCs cultured with HCoV-229E spike peptides, taken before COVID-19 vaccination. The origin of the receptors is a human donor who received a COVID-19 vaccine.

Here the CDR3 reads CAWQRGHNEQFF. The CDR3 bases are TGTGCCTGGCAGCGAGGGCACAATGAGCAGTTCTTC. The chain links TRBV30 to TRBJ2-1; weak D call: TRBD2 (5 bases). This CDR3 has 12 residues. Trimming cost V 5 bases and J 5 bases, with 10 bases left between them. Per the germline V gene, CDR1 is GTSNPN and CDR2 is SVGIG (reference sequence).

The chain is built from TRBV7-2 and TRBJ2-1; 8 positions agree with TRBD1. This CDR3 region has 17 residues. Germline V lookup: CDR1 SGHTA, CDR2 FQGNSA. V was pared by 2 bases and J by 1 base, with 7 bases of the junction left unmatched. The CDR3 is CASSLMQGQGSYNEQFF. CDR3 coding DNA: TGTGCCAGCAGCTTAATGCAAGGACAGGGATCCTACAATGAGCAGTTCTTC.

This clone has only a few counts. V usage is TRBV24-1 and J usage is TRBJ2-2, with D maybe TRBD1 (5 bases). Germline lookup yields CDR1 KGHDR and CDR2 SFDVKD. The CDR3 totals 15 residues. V lost 1 base, J lost 4 bases, and 9 bases lay in between. CDR3 sequence: CATSDFRASTGELFF. For the CDR3, the DNA is TGTGCCACCAGTGATTTCAGGGCGAGCACCGGGGAGCTGTTTTTT.

This chain uses TRBV27 with TRBJ2-5, with TRBD2 as a possible D gene (6 bases). Trimming cost V 3 bases and J 3 bases, with 20 bases left between them. CDR1 and CDR2 (germline): MNHEY, SMNVEV (reference sequence). This CDR3 contains 17 residues. The CDR3: CASSFRGRRGSEETQYF. In nucleotides, the CDR3 is TGTGCCAGCAGTTTCCGTGGACGGAGGGGATCTGAAGAGACCCAGTACTTC.

V and J are TRBV25-1 and TRBJ2-5; D is unclear. Germline lookup yields CDR1 MGHDK and CDR2 SYGVNS. Trimming pared 0 bases from V and 0 bases from J, leaving 8 bases between. The CDR3 is 15 amino acids. Written as DNA, the CDR3 is TGTGCCAGCAGTGAATACGTACCGTACCAAGAGACCCAGTACTTC. It codes for CASSEYVPYQETQYF.

This clone was counted once. The genes are TRBV10-2 and TRBJ2-4, with D tentatively TRBD2 (6 bases). This CDR3 comprises 11 residues. Per the germline V gene, CDR1 is WSHSY and CDR2 is SAAADI. V lost 8 bases and J 6 bases, leaving 8 bases between the germline ends. This chain's CDR3 is CASEAGNIQYF. The CDR3 bases are TGCGCCAGCGAAGCGGGAAACATTCAGTACTTC.

Sample share makes this clone medium-sized. This chain connects TRBV5-1 to TRBJ2-1; TRBD1 aligns across 11 bases. Germline V gene lookup returns CDR1 SGHRS and CDR2 YFSETQ. V was clipped by 4 bases and J by 9 bases; unmatched bases: 9. This CDR3 region has 15 residues. CDR3 loop: CASSAGQGEVGEQFF. CDR3 coding DNA: TGCGCCAGCAGCGCGGGACAGGGGGAGGTTGGTGAGCAGTTCTTC.

V and J are TRBV2 and TRBJ2-5; TRBD1 might be the D (5 bases). The CDR3 covers 12 residues. CDR1 and CDR2 (germline): SNHLY, FYNNEI. V gave up 3 bases and J gave up 4 bases, with 6 bases separating them. The CDR3 nucleotides read TGTGCCAGCAGTGACAGGGTAGAGACCCAGTACTTC. This translates into CASSDRVETQYF. The whole variable domain, filled in from reference TRBV2 and TRBJ2-5, reads EPEVTQTPSHQVTQMGQEVILRCVPISNHLYFYWYRQILGQKVEFLVSFYNNEISEKSEIFDDQFSVERPDGSNFTLKIRSTKLEDSAMYFCASSDRVETQYFGPGTRLLVL.